This TCR beta chain is from a study of T cells in women clearing cervical HPV infection. The wider study: Cases: HPV16-related CIN3 or worse on histology, a couple of invasive cancers.

The data were produced by immunoSEQ multiplex PCR, yet TCRdb's version contains in-frame clones alone and is incomplete. The table for this sample gives about 20,000 clones. V was pared by 5 bases and J by 0 bases, with 11 bases between. The CDR3 covers 14 residues. From germline, CDR1 is MNHEY and CDR2 SVGEGT. Details on this clone: The read falls 3 residues short of the CDR3 end, and the missing part is taken from the germline J gene.

V is TRBV6-2 or TRBV6-3 and J is TRBJ2-7; tentative D call: TRBD1 (5 bases). The receptor was derived from a woman between 18 and 70 years old with a cervical HPV16 infection that either progressed to CIN3+ or cleared (not recorded which). Sample: blood buffy coat. The CDR3 reads CASSNLQDSYEQYF. The CDR3 DNA, read in part, is TGTGCCAGCAGTAATCTACAGGACTCCTACGAG.